This entry features one T cell receptor beta chain sequence. The antigen this receptor binds is unknown. The sample holds no much larger clone one base away, and base qualities are not on file. Other DNA sequences in the same sample also yield this CDR3. The donors were included in the validation cohort of roughly 120 subjects, a group kept apart from the approximately 650-subject first cohort. The data originate from a study of cytomegalovirus exposure and HLA in healthy donors (dated by TCRdb to 2017 to 2019). Study-wide context: A later analysis indicated that the 130 or so validation repertoires were generated on the platform also employed for the roughly 720 repertoires of the first cohort. The study aimed to test whether signatures of past pathogen exposure could be identified by cataloging public T cell receptors. Along with the approximately 670-subject first cohort, a separate validation cohort of some 130 different subjects was used. To predict cytomegalovirus infection status, the study brought together high-throughput TCR immunosequencing, statistical association of individual TCRs with disease status, and machine learning. What the work shows at the level of the full study, not this receptor alone: The study listed approximately 150 TCR beta chains as associated with cytomegalovirus. Cytomegalovirus status was reported to be diagnosed by the classifier with high specificity and sensitivity in both the original and validation cohorts. A later analysis found that TCRs clustered in the first cohort also tended to co-occur in the 120 or so validation repertoires, with about 94% of cluster scores above 0. A later analysis lacked HLA typing for the validation cohort, so it scored co-occurrence in that cohort across all 120 or so repertoires. It was suggested by the authors that the approach could potentially be generalized to other disease states and immunological phenotypes. In vitro tests confirmed that three of the cytomegalovirus-associated TCR beta chains recognize cytomegalovirus antigens. Across donors, most TCR sequences were observed very rarely, whereas some public TCRs were present in many individuals.

The CDR3 holds 11 amino acids from the cysteine to the phenylalanine. Only the CDR3 part of the read is kept: 33 bases, read in frame from the first base. CDR1 and CDR2 were assigned from the germline V gene as SGHAT and FQNNGV. The V end loses 5 bases and the J end loses 4 bases, and a stretch of 6 bases separates them. The protocol used for the library was the immunoSEQ multiplex PCR assay. As for the original processing: A statistical classification framework was built to diagnose cytomegalovirus status from the catalog of TCR beta chain sequences. What TCRdb holds here is the immuneACCESS table cut down to in-frame rearrangements. Part of the clones is not present; checked against another copy, under half of the missing clones reflect an unresolved V gene, and the others are unexplained. V, J and clone size are taken as reported in that table, and D and trimming were inferred from the DNA itself. For this sample the table gives 250,000 to 300,000 clones, of which about 86% were detected only once. The ten top clones hold 0.9% to 1.1% of the sample.

The receptor was derived from a woman aged 18-29 years in good health and CMV-seronegative. Sequencing input: PBMCs. The chain is encoded by TRBV11-2 joined to TRBJ2-7; too little of a D gene remains to name it. The CDR3 region: CASSTYYEQYF. The nucleotide sequence is TGTGCCAGCAGCACATATTACGAGCAGTACTTC.